Each of the 9 T cell receptor beta chains below was sequenced from the same sample in a study of cytomegalovirus exposure and HLA in healthy donors. Amplification used 60 Vbeta primers and 13 Jbeta primers. Using immunoSEQ multiplex PCR, the repertoire was profiled, and TCRdb retains in-frame clones only, with some absent. The table shows about 130,000 clones, with 70% to 90% occurring only once. Material for sequencing was PBMCs. Receptors were obtained from a boy younger than 18 in good health and CMV-seronegative.

The CDR3 DNA reads as TGTGCCAGCAGCAGAAATGGGGGGGGCCCAGATACGCAGTATTTT. Translation gives CASSRNGGGPDTQYF. The rearrangement uses TRBV7-3 and TRBJ2-3; perhaps TRBD2 as D (7 bases). Germline loops: CDR1 SGHTA, CDR2 FQGTGA. V was clipped by 5 bases and J by 4 bases, with 16 bases between them. The CDR3 is 15 residues long.

The CDR3 spells CASSGRGTGLSYEQYF. The CDR3 DNA follows: TGTGCCAGCAGTGGGAGGGGGACAGGGCTCTCCTACGAGCAGTACTTC. This sequence joins TRBV2 and TRBJ2-7; 9 nucleotides align to TRBD1. The ends lost 4 bases at V and 0 bases at J; junction bases unmatched: 7. The length of the CDR3 is 16 residues. Germline V gene data show CDR1 as SNHLY and CDR2 as FYNNEI. Looking up the rest from reference TRBV2 and TRBJ2-7 gives the full variable domain: EPEVTQTPSHQVTQMGQEVILRCVPISNHLYFYWYRQILGQKVEFLVSFYNNEISEKSEIFDDQFSVERPDGSNFTLKIRSTKLEDSAMYFCASSGRGTGLSYEQYFGPGTRLTVT.

The chain recombines TRBV4-1 with TRBJ2-1; 14 bases line up with TRBD2. From germline, CDR1 is MGHRA and CDR2 YSYEKL. There are 17 residues in the CDR3. V shed 1 base and J 7 bases; nucleotides not matched to a gene: 6. CDR3 in DNA: TGCGCCAGCAGCCAAGGACTAGCGGGGGGGCATGGGAATGAGCAGTTCTTC. As protein: CASSQGLAGGHGNEQFF.

The chain employs TRBV6-6 and TRBJ1-6; no firm D call. Germline V lookup: CDR1 MNHNY, CDR2 SVGAGI (reference sequence). The CDR3 contains 14 residues. Deletions cut 0 bases from V and 9 bases from J, with 9 bases between. This chain's CDR3 is CASSYSGEGSPLHF. The CDR3, as DNA: TGTGCCAGCAGTTACTCCGGGGAAGGTTCACCCCTCCACTTT.

This clone was counted a few times. The genes are TRBV5-1 and TRBJ2-2; D is unclear. V was cut by 4 bases and J by 5 bases, with 3 bases left in between. The CDR3 is 11 amino acids. Looked up from germline, CDR1 is SGHRS and CDR2 is YFSETQ. The CDR3: CASSQTGELFF. CDR3 DNA: TGCGCCAGCAGCCAAACCGGGGAGCTGTTTTTT.

The genes are TRBV11-2 and TRBJ2-7; no clear D gene. CDR1 and CDR2 from the germline V gene are SGHAT and FQNNGV. This CDR3 contains 15 residues. The V and J ends lost 0 bases and 5 bases respectively, with 14 bases between them. Here the CDR3 DNA reads TGTGCCAGCAGCTTAGAACTCCTTTCCTCTAACGAGCAGTACTTC. As protein: CASSLELLSSNEQYF.

The chain employs TRBV29-1 and TRBJ1-6; TRBD1 agrees at 7 bases. The CDR3 is 14 residues long. The J segment lost 8 bases and the V segment lost 6 bases, leaving 10 bases of the junction unmatched. Germline V gene lookup returns CDR1 SQVTM and CDR2 ANQGSEA. CDR3 bases: TGCAGCGTCGCCGGGGACAGTGTCGATTCACCCCTCCACTTT. Its protein product is CSVAGDSVDSPLHF.

The chain is built from TRBV27 and TRBJ1-1; D is possibly TRBD1 (6 bases). The CDR3 sequence is 12 residues long. V gave up 5 bases and J gave up 9 bases, with 13 bases separating them. CDR1 is MNHEY, CDR2 SMNVEV, per germline (reference sequence). The CDR3 loop reads CASSPPTGQAFF. CDR3 nucleotide sequence: TGTGCCAGCAGTCCGCCGACAGGACAAGCTTTCTTT.

V is TRBV7-9 and J is TRBJ1-1; D remains unclear. Germline CDR1 SEHNR, CDR2 FQNEAQ (reference sequence). Trimming pared 8 bases from V and 3 bases from J, leaving 10 bases between. The CDR3 totals 12 residues. The CDR3 coding sequence is TGTGCCAGCCACGGGCGGGACACTGAAGCTTTCTTT. Its translation: CASHGRDTEAFF.